This entry lists 22 T cell receptor beta chains sequenced from one sample in a study of monozygotic twins with inflammatory bowel disease. TCRdb re-analyzed the 5' RACE reads; it lists each CDR3 protein once, without DNA. The specimen's table records over 110,000 distinct CDR3 sequences. Specimen: blood. The source is a human donor with ulcerative colitis or Crohn's disease, or a healthy co-twin of an affected twin (not recorded which).

This chain uses TRBV5-1 with TRBJ2-2; TCRdb proposes TRBD1, but this gene call is untestable without DNA. This CDR3 contains 16 residues. Germline CDR1 is SGHRS and CDR2 is YFSETQ. CDR3 sequence: CASSSPSGPGTGELFF.

J is TRBJ1-2 and V is TRBV6-1; the TCRdb D gene call, TRBD1, has no DNA to confirm it. This CDR3 contains 13 residues. The germline V gene encodes CDR1 MNHNS and CDR2 SASEGT. Here the CDR3 reads CASSRTQGDGYTF.

The CDR3 region is CSARDIGQGWYEQYF. The chain combines TRBV20-1 with TRBJ2-7; TCRdb's assignment of TRBD1 cannot be checked, as there is no DNA. The CDR3 length is 15 residues. The germline gives CDR1 DFQATT, CDR2 SNEGSKA (reference sequence).

V is TRBV6-6 and J is TRBJ1-5. The CDR3 is 12 amino acids. Germline CDR1 and CDR2: MNHNY and SVGAGI (reference sequence). CDR3 protein: CATHTRFGPQHF.

The chain links TRBV7-2 to TRBJ2-5. In germline, CDR1 is SGHTA, CDR2 FQGNSA. CDR3 size: 14 residues. The CDR3 protein is CASSLVLRKETQYF.

The chain combines TRBV6-1 with TRBJ1-1; the TCRdb D gene call, TRBD1, has no DNA to confirm it. The CDR3 runs 15 residues. The germline CDR1 and CDR2 sequences are MNHNS and SASEGT. The CDR3 reads CASRAGTGLNTEAFF.

The chain employs TRBV4-2 and TRBJ2-1. The CDR3 loop spans 15 amino acids. Germline assignment: CDR1 LGHNA and CDR2 YNFKEQ. CDR3 residues: CASSHWVTSYNEQFF.

The chain joins TRBV20-1 to TRBJ2-3; TCRdb returns TRBD1, unconfirmable since there is no DNA. The germline gives CDR1 DFQATT, CDR2 SNEGSKA (reference sequence). The CDR3 sequence is 16 residues long. Here the CDR3 reads CSARVRQRGVSDTQYF.

The rearrangement links TRBV29-1 to TRBJ2-7; without DNA, the TCRdb call of TRBD1 cannot be checked. CDR1 is SQVTM, CDR2 ANQGSEA, per germline. The CDR3 sequence is 12 residues long. CDR3 amino acids: CSVVPGDYEQYF.

The chain has TRBV7-8 and TRBJ1-1; TCRdb lists TRBD1, though no DNA is available to test this call. This CDR3 has 18 residues. CDR1 SGHVS and CDR2 FQNEAQ come from the germline V gene. The CDR3 loop reads CASSWARQAQGLGTEAFF.

The V gene is TRBV20-1, the J gene TRBJ2-3. This CDR3 has 14 residues. The germline V gene encodes CDR1 DFQATT and CDR2 SNEGSKA (reference sequence). The CDR3 here is CSARSVTSTDTQYF.

The gene calls are TRBV20-1 and TRBJ1-2. CDR1 and CDR2 (germline): DFQATT, SNEGSKA (reference sequence). This CDR3 has 15 residues. This CDR3 is CRASSRGSPNYGYTF.

This chain uses TRBV7-6 with TRBJ2-1. CDR3 size: 16 residues. CDR1 and CDR2 from the germline V gene are SGHVS and FNYEAQ. The CDR3 is CASSLVARGSYNEQFF.

This chain connects TRBV19 to TRBJ1-2. The germline CDR1 and CDR2 sequences are LNHDA and SQIVND (reference sequence). This CDR3 contains 14 residues. The chain's CDR3 is CASLPAGTNYGYTF.

The chain joins TRBV24-1 to TRBJ2-1; the D gene TCRdb calls, TRBD1, cannot be checked with no DNA. Germline V lookup: CDR1 KGHDR, CDR2 SFDVKD. The CDR3 contains 16 residues. This chain's CDR3 is CATSDPRDRARNEQFF.

The V gene is TRBV6-2 or TRBV6-3, the J gene TRBJ2-7; TCRdb's D call, TRBD1, is unchecked because there is no DNA. The CDR3 sequence is 15 residues long. The germline CDR1 and CDR2 sequences are MNHEY and SVGEGT. CDR3 sequence: CASSYGGTGKYEQYF.

This chain joins TRBV5-1 and TRBJ2-7; the D call of TRBD1 rests on TCRdb alone, since no DNA is present to check it. Germline V gives CDR1 SGHRS, CDR2 YFSETQ. The CDR3 has 14 residues. The CDR3 spells CASSFGQGAAEQYF.

The CDR3 protein is CASSLGQPLAKNIQYF. J is TRBJ2-4 and V is TRBV5-6. The germline V gene encodes CDR1 SGHDT and CDR2 YYEEEE. This CDR3 is built from 16 residues.

This chain links TRBV18 with TRBJ2-3. Germline V gives CDR1 KGHSH, CDR2 LQKENI. The CDR3 spans 12 residues. CDR3 amino acids: CASSPSWDTQYF.

The CDR3: CASSVGTGGMNSPLHF. This sequence joins TRBV25-1 and TRBJ1-6; TCRdb calls TRBD1, which cannot be checked without DNA. The CDR3 sequence is 16 residues long. Germline loops: CDR1 MGHDK, CDR2 SYGVNS.

The V gene is TRBV6-5, the J gene TRBJ2-3; the D call from TCRdb, TRBD1, cannot be confirmed without DNA. Germline loops: CDR1 MNHEY, CDR2 SVGAGI. This CDR3 spans 14 amino acids. CDR3: CASSSWTGQDTQYF.

This rearrangement joins TRBV6-2 or TRBV6-3 to TRBJ2-7. The germline V gene encodes CDR1 MNHEY and CDR2 SVGEGT. The CDR3 contains 14 residues. CDR3 sequence reads: CASSWDDSSYEQYF.